This passage covers 17 T cell receptor beta chains from one sample sequenced in a study of cytomegalovirus exposure and HLA in healthy donors. Vbeta (60) and Jbeta (13) primers were used in the PCR. TCRdb keeps only in-frame clones here, not all; method: immunoSEQ multiplex PCR. The sample has 110,000 or so clones; 78% are singletons. Source material: PBMCs. The origin of the receptors is a man aged 30 to 39 in good health and CMV-seronegative.

The chain uses TRBV7-9 and TRBJ1-2, with TRBD1 identical over 10 bases. Germline CDR1 is SEHNR and CDR2 is FQNEAQ (reference sequence). The CDR3 length is 13 residues. With V trimmed by 1 base and J by 7 bases, 0 bases remained unmatched. The chain's CDR3 is CASSLGQGAGYTF. The CDR3 nucleotides read TGTGCCAGCAGCTTAGGACAGGGGGCTGGCTACACCTTC.

The table lists this clone with a few counts. The chain joins TRBV19 to TRBJ1-2; unclear D gene. Germline CDR1 and CDR2: LNHDA and SQIVND (reference sequence). CDR3 length: 14 amino acids. The germline V and J ends were trimmed by 3 bases and 4 bases, with 12 bases remaining between them. The CDR3 region is CASSMGRQAYGYTF. The CDR3 DNA follows: TGTGCCAGTAGTATGGGTCGGCAGGCCTATGGCTACACCTTC. Full variable domain (missing parts from reference TRBV19 and TRBJ1-2): DGGITQSPKYLFRKEGQNVTLSCEQNLNHDAMYWYRQDPGQGLRLIYYSQIVNDFQKGDIAEGYSVSREKKESFPLTVTSAQKNPTAFYLCASSMGRQAYGYTFGSGTRLTVV.

This clone was picked up a small number of times. The chain couples TRBV10-3 to TRBJ1-3; D ambiguous. Germline V gene data show CDR1 as ENHRY and CDR2 as SYGVKD. The CDR3 runs to 16 residues. Trimming removed 2 bases from V and 1 base from J, with 12 bases in between. The CDR3 DNA sequence: TGTGCCATCAGTGAGCGCCAGGTACCATCTGGAAACACCATATATTTT. As protein: CAISERQVPSGNTIYF.

The rearrangement joins TRBV19 to TRBJ2-3; 9 bases align to TRBD2. V was pared by 2 bases and J by 2 bases, with 5 bases of the junction left unmatched. This CDR3 is built from 16 residues. The germline CDR1 and CDR2 sequences are LNHDA and SQIVND (reference sequence). The CDR3 DNA sequence: TGTGCCAGTAGTATACTAGCGGGGCGCTCCACAGATACGCAGTATTTT. Its protein product is CASSILAGRSTDTQYF.

This clone has just a few counts. V usage is TRBV29-1 and J usage is TRBJ2-3; possible D gene TRBD1, 7 bases. Between the trimmed V and J ends, which lost 4 bases and 6 bases, there was a span of 23 bases. The germline V gene has CDR1 SQVTM and CDR2 ANQGSEA. The CDR3 covers 16 residues. As DNA, the CDR3 is TGCAGCGTTGGCCGACTAGTTCCAAGGGGGCATGATACGCAGTATTTT. This sequence encodes CSVGRLVPRGHDTQYF.

The V and J genes are TRBV28 and TRBJ1-4; the match to TRBD1 covers 8 bases. Trimming took 6 bases from V and 8 from J; bases not matched to a gene: 8. Germline V gene sequence: CDR1 MDHEN, CDR2 SYDVKM. This CDR3 has 14 amino acids. CDR3 bases: TGTGCCAGCAGCCAGGGACAGGTTAACGAAAAACTGTTTTTT. Translating gives CASSQGQVNEKLFF. Filled out from reference TRBV28 and TRBJ1-4, the complete variable domain reads DVKVTQSSRYLVKRTGEKVFLECVQDMDHENMFWYRQDPGLGLRLIYFSYDVKMKEKGDIPEGYSVSREKKERFSLILESASTNQTSMYLCASSQGQVNEKLFFGSGTQLSVL.

This clone was seen more than once but under ten times. V usage is TRBV5-6 and J usage is TRBJ1-1; 10 bases agree with TRBD1. The CDR3 loop spans 13 amino acids. CDR1 is SGHDT and CDR2 is YYEEEE in the germline V gene. Trimming took 3 bases from V and 6 from J; bases not matched to a gene: 2. The DNA for the CDR3 is TGTGCCAGCAGCTGGGACAGGGGCCCTGAAGCTTTCTTT. Translation: CASSWDRGPEAFF.

In its sample, this clone was seen a few times. The chain combines TRBV5-1 with TRBJ2-1, with D tentatively TRBD2 (5 bases). Germline lookup yields CDR1 SGHRS and CDR2 YFSETQ. The CDR3 is 15 amino acids. V was cut by 4 bases and J by 2 bases, with 13 bases left in between. As DNA, the CDR3 is TGCGCCAGCAGCCCATCTGACGGGGCCTACAATGAGCAGTTCTTC. Its protein product is CASSPSDGAYNEQFF. Supplemented by reference TRBV5-1 and TRBJ2-1, the full variable domain reads KAGVTQTPRYLIKTRGQQVTLSCSPISGHRSVSWYQQTPGQGLQFLFEYFSETQRNKGNFPGRFSGRQFSNSRSEMNVSTLELGDSALYLCASSPSDGAYNEQFFGPGTRLTVL.

The V call is TRBV7-9, the J call TRBJ2-7; TRBD1 matches at 7 bases. The CDR3 is 13 residues long. In germline, CDR1 is SEHNR, CDR2 FQNEAQ (reference sequence). Trimming at V came to 1 base and at J to 6 bases, leaving 3 bases not matched to a gene. As DNA, the CDR3 is TGTGCCAGCAGCTTAGAGGCAGGGGGCGAGCAGTACTTC. Its protein is CASSLEAGGEQYF.

This chain joins TRBV18 and TRBJ2-5, with 7 bases that match TRBD1. The germline gives CDR1 KGHSH, CDR2 LQKENI. This CDR3 comprises 13 residues. V gave up 4 bases and J gave up 5 bases; unmatched junction bases: 4. DNA for the CDR3: TGTGCCAGCTCACGAGGACAGGTTGAGACCCAGTACTTC. Translating it yields CASSRGQVETQYF.

The V and J genes are TRBV10-2 and TRBJ2-2; 11 nucleotides align to TRBD1. The CDR3 is made up of 14 amino acids. The germline gives CDR1 WSHSY, CDR2 SAAADI. After removal of 6 bases from V and 5 bases from J, the junction contained 2 bases not matched to a gene. CDR3 coding DNA: TGCGCCAGCAGGGGACAGGGGGAAACCGGGGAGCTGTTTTTT. It encodes CASRGQGETGELFF.

The chain couples TRBV29-1 to TRBJ2-5; possibly TRBD2 for D (5 bases). The CDR3 runs 13 residues. Trimming removed 1 base at V and 2 bases at J, with 8 bases between. In germline, CDR1 is SQVTM, CDR2 ANQGSEA. The CDR3 nucleotides read TGCAGCGTTGAAGCCCAGCGGCAAGAGACCCAGTACTTC. Translating gives CSVEAQRQETQYF.

CDR3 DNA sequence: TGTGCCTGGAGACATCCCTGGCGCGGCGGGATTAGCGAGCAGTACTTC. Translation gives CAWRHPWRGGISEQYF. The chain is built from TRBV30 and TRBJ2-7, with D tentatively TRBD2 (6 bases). Germline V CDR1 and CDR2: GTSNPN, SVGIG (reference sequence). The CDR3 sequence is 16 residues long. The V and J ends lost 3 bases and 6 bases respectively, with 24 bases between them.

This clone was observed once. The V and J genes are TRBV29-1 and TRBJ2-5, with D maybe TRBD2 (7 bases). Per the germline V gene, CDR1 is SQVTM and CDR2 is ANQGSEA. Trimming stripped 3 bases from V and 5 bases from J, with 16 bases between. The CDR3 runs 14 residues. CDR3 DNA sequence: TGCAGCGTTGATAGGGGGGGGGCCCGGGAGACCCAGTACTTC. Translating it yields CSVDRGGARETQYF. Full variable domain (missing parts from reference TRBV29-1 and TRBJ2-5): SAVISQKPSRDICQRGTSLTIQCQVDSQVTMMFWYRQQPGQSLTLIATANQGSEATYESGFVIDKFPISRPNLTFSTLTVSNMSPEDSSIYLCSVDRGGARETQYFGPGTRLLVL.

V and J are TRBV7-9 and TRBJ2-7; a possible D gene is TRBD2 (6 bases). The CDR3 sequence is 14 residues long. Trimming took off 4 bases at V and 1 base at J, with 11 bases between the two ends. CDR1 SEHNR and CDR2 FQNEAQ come from the germline V gene (reference sequence). CDR3 coding DNA: TGTGCCAGCAGCTGGAGGGGTAGTTCCTACGAGCAGTACTTC. Its protein product is CASSWRGSSYEQYF. Filled out from reference TRBV7-9 and TRBJ2-7, the complete variable domain reads DTGVSQNPRHKITKRGQNVTFRCDPISEHNRLYWYRQTLGQGPEFLTYFQNEAQLEKSRLLSDRFSAERPKGSFSTLEIQRTEQGDSAMYLCASSWRGSSYEQYFGPGTRLTVT.

V and J are TRBV5-6 and TRBJ1-6, with TRBD1 matching over 9 bases. The CDR3 has 14 amino acids. V dropped 3 bases and J dropped 7; count of bases not matched to a gene: 2. CDR1 and CDR2 (germline): SGHDT, YYEEEE. The CDR3 coding sequence is TGTGCCAGCAGCTCCGGGACAGGGAATTCACCCCTCCACTTT. Protein: CASSSGTGNSPLHF.

The chain is built from TRBV5-1 and TRBJ2-7; perhaps TRBD2 as D (6 bases). Trimming cost V 0 bases and J 4 bases, with 8 bases left between them. The germline CDR1 and CDR2 sequences are SGHRS and YFSETQ. This CDR3 comprises 13 residues. The CDR3 DNA is TGCGCCAGCAGCTTGGGTGCGGGGTACGAGCAGTACTTC. This gives the protein CASSLGAGYEQYF.